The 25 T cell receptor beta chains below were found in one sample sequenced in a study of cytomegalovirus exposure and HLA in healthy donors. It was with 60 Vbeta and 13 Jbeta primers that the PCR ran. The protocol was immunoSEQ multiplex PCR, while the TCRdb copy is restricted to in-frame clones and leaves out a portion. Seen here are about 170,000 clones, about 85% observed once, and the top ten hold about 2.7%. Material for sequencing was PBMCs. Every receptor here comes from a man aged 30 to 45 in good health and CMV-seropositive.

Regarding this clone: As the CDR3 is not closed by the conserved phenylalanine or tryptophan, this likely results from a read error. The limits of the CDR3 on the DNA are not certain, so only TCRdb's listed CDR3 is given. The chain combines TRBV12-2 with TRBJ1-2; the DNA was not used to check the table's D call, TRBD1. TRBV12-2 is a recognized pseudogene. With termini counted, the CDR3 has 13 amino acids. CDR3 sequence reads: CASRPGTGGVKRS.

The CDR3 DNA sequence: TGCGCCAGCAGCCAAAAGCAAGCTAGCGGGTACGAGCAGTACGTC. Translated, it gives CASSQKQASGYEQYV. The J gene is TRBJ2-7, the V gene TRBV4-1; 8 nucleotides align to TRBD2. The CDR3 is 15 residues long. Germline CDR1 reads MGHRA; CDR2 reads YSYEKL. J was trimmed by 4 bases and V by 2 bases; bases with no gene match: 7.

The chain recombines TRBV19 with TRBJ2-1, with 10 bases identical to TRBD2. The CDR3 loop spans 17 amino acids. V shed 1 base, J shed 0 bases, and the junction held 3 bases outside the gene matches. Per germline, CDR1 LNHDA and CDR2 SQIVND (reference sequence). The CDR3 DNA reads TGTGCCAGTAGTATAGCAGCTAGCGGGAGCTCCTACAATGAGCAGTTCTTC. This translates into CASSIAASGSSYNEQFF. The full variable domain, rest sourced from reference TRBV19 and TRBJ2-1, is DGGITQSPKYLFRKEGQNVTLSCEQNLNHDAMYWYRQDPGQGLRLIYYSQIVNDFQKGDIAEGYSVSREKKESFPLTVTSAQKNPTAFYLCASSIAASGSSYNEQFFGPGTRLTVL.

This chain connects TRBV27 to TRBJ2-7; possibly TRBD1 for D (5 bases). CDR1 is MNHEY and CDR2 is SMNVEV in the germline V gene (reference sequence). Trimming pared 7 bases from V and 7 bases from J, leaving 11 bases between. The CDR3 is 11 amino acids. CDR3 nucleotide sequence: TGTGCCAGCAACTCGAAGGGGGAGCAGTACGTC. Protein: CASNSKGEQYV.

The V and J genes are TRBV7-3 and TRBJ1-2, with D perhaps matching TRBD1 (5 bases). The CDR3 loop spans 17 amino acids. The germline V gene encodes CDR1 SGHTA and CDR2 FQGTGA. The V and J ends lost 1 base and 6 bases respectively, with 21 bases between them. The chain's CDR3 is CASSLKFVGGKFNGYTF. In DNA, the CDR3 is TGTGCCAGCAGCTTAAAATTTGTGGGGGGGAAATTCAATGGCTACACCTTC.

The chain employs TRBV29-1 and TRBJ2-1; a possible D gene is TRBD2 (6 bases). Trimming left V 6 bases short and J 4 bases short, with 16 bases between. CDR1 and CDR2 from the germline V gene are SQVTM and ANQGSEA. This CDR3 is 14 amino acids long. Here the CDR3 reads CSVAGVGGYNEQFF. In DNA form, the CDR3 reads TGCAGCGTGGCTGGGGTGGGGGGTTACAATGAGCAGTTCTTC.

This chain's CDR3 is CASALLSGTSGVGGSYEQYV. Here the CDR3 DNA reads TGTGCTAGTGCCCTCCTCTCCGGGACTAGCGGGGTGGGGGGGTCCTACGAGCAGTACGTC. The chain uses TRBV12-5 and TRBJ2-7; 13 bases line up with TRBD2. CDR3 length: 20 residues. Trimming cost V 7 bases and J 1 base; bases outside gene matches: 19. CDR1 LGHNT and CDR2 FRNRAP come from the germline V gene.

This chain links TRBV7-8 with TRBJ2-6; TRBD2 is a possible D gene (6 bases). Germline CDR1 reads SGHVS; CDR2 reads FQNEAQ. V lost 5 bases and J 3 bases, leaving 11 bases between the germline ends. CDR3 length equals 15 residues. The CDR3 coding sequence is TGTGCCAGCAGCCGTGGAGGGAGTGGGGCCAACGTCCTGACTTTC. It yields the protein CASSRGGSGANVLTF. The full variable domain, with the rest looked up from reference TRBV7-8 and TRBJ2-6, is GAGVSQSPRYKVAKRGQDVALRCDPISGHVSLFWYQQALGQGPEFLTYFQNEAQLDKSGLPSDRFFAERPEGSVSTLKIQRTQQEDSAVYLCASSRGGSGANVLTFGAGSRLTVL.

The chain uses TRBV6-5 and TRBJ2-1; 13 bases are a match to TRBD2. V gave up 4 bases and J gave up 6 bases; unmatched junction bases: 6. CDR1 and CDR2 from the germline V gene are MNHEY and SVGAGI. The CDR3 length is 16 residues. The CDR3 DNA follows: TGTGCCAGCAGTTCACTAGCGGGAGGGCTCCTCAATGAGCAGTTCTTC. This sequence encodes CASSSLAGGLLNEQFF.

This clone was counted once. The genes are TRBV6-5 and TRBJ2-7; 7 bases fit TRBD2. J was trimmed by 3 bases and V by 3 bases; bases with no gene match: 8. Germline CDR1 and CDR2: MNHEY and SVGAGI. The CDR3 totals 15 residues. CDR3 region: CASSYRAGALYEQYF. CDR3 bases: TGTGCCAGCAGTTATAGGGCGGGAGCTCTCTACGAGCAGTACTTC.

The CDR3 sequence: CASSGLQWAHQPQHF. CDR3 bases: TGTGCCAGCAGTGGCCTCCAATGGGCCCATCAGCCCCAGCATTTT. The rearrangement uses TRBV6-4 and TRBJ1-5, with unresolved D. CDR3 length: 15 residues. V lost 4 bases to trimming and J lost 5 bases, with 15 bases between them. CDR1 is MRHNA, CDR2 SNTAGT, per germline.

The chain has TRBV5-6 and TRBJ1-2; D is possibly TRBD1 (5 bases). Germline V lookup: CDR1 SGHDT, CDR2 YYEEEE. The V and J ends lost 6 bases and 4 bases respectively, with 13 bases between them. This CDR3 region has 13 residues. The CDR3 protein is CASIREGSYGYTF. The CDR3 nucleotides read TGTGCCAGCATCAGGGAGGGTTCCTATGGCTACACCTTC.

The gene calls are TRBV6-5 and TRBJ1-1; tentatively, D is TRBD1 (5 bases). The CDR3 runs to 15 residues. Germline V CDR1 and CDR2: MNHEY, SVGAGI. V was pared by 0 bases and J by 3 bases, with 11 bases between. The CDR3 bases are TGTGCCAGCAGTTACTCTCGGGGGGTAGACACTGAAGCTTTCTTT. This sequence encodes CASSYSRGVDTEAFF.

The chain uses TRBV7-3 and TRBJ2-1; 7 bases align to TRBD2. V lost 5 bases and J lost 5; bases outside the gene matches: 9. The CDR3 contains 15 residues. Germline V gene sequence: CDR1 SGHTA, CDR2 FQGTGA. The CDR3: CASSPSGTQDNEQFF. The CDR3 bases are TGTGCCAGCAGCCCGAGCGGGACTCAAGACAATGAGCAGTTCTTC.

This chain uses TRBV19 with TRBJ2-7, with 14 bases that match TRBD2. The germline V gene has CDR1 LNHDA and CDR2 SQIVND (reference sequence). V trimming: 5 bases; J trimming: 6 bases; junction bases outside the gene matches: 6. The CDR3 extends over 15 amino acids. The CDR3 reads CASSPSGLAGVEQYF. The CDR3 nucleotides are TGTGCCAGTAGTCCCTCGGGACTAGCGGGAGTCGAGCAGTACTTC.

As DNA, the CDR3 is TGTGCCAGCAGCCCCGCGCCGCTTAACACCGGGGAGCTGTTTTTT. The encoded protein is CASSPAPLNTGELFF. The chain couples TRBV7-3 to TRBJ2-2; the D is unclear. V lost 5 bases and J 2 bases, leaving 12 bases between the germline ends. CDR1 and CDR2 from the germline V gene are SGHTA and FQGTGA. The length of the CDR3 is 15 residues.

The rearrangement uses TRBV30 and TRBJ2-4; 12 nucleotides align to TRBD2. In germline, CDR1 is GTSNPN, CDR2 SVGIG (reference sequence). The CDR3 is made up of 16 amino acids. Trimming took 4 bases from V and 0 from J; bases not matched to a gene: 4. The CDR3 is CAWTSGRGVAKNIQYF. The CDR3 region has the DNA TGTGCCTGGACTAGCGGGAGGGGGGTAGCCAAAAACATTCAGTACTTC.

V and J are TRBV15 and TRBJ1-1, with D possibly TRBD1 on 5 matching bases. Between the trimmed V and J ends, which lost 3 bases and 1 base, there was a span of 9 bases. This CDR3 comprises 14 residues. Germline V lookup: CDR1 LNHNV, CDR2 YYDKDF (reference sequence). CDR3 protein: CATSSYQGNTEAFF. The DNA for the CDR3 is TGTGCCACCAGCAGTTACCAGGGGAACACTGAAGCTTTCTTT.

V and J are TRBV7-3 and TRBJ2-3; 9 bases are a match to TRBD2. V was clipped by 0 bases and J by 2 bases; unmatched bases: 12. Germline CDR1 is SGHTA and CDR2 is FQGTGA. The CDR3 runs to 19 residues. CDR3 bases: TGTGCCAGCAGCTTAACGGCAAGCGGGAGGTACCGAAACACAGATACGCAGTATTTT. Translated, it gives CASSLTASGRYRNTDTQYF.

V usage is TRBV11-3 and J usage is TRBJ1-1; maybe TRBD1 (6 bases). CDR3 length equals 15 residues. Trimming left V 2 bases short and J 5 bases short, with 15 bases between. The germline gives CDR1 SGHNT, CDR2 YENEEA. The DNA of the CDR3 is TGTGCCAGCAGCTTATCTGGCAGGGGAAGAACTGAAGCTTTCTTT. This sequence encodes CASSLSGRGRTEAFF.

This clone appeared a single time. CDR3 loop: CATSRDMTAGYTF. DNA for the CDR3: TGTGCCACCAGCAGAGATATGACAGCTGGCTACACCTTC. The chain employs TRBV15 and TRBJ1-2, with D perhaps matching TRBD1 (5 bases). CDR1 and CDR2 (germline): LNHNV, YYDKDF (reference sequence). Trimming left V 0 bases short and J 7 bases short, with 9 bases between. The CDR3 is made up of 13 amino acids.

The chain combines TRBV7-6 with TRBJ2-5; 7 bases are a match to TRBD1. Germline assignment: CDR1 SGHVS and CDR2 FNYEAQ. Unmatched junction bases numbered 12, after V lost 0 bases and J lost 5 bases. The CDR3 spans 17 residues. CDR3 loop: CASSLANYQEGGETQYF. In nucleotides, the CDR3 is TGTGCCAGCAGCTTAGCGAATTATCAAGAAGGGGGCGAGACCCAGTACTTC.

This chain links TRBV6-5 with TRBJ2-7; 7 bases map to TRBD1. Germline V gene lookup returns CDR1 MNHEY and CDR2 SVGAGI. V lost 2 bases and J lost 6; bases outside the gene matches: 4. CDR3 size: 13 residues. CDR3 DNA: TGTGCCAGCAGTTACGACAGGGAAAGCGAGCAGTACGTC. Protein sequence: CASSYDRESEQYV.

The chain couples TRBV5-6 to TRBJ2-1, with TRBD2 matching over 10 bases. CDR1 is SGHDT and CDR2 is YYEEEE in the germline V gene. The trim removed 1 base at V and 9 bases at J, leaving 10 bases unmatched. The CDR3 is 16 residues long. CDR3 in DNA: TGTGCCAGCAGCTTGTTACCTAGCGGGAGTCGGGGTGAGCAGTTCTTC. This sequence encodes CASSLLPSGSRGEQFF.

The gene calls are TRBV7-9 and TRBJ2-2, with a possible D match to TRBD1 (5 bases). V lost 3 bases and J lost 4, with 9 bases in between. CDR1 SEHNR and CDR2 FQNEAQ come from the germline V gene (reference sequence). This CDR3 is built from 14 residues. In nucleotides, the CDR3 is TGTGCCAGCAGCTTCCCAGGGTTCACCGGGGAGCTGTTTTTT. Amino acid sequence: CASSFPGFTGELFF.